Following are 30 T cell receptor beta chains from one sample sequenced in a study of T-cell reconstitution after alpha-beta-depleted transplantation in children. For TCRbeta, the library was prepared with unique molecular identifiers. One entry per CDR3 protein, called by TCRdb with MiXCR from the PCR reads. The sample records a few hundred thousand distinct CDR3 sequences, 10% being singletons. Here the sequenced sample was PBMCs from the stem cell graft donor, taken from the stem cell graft. These receptors all come from a human donor who donated a stem cell graft to a child with acute lymphoblastic leukemia.

This clonotype was picked up many times. One junction end does not reproduce the germline sequence, and a read error may be involved. This chain links TRBV28 with TRBJ2-3, with TRBD2 as a possible D gene (5 bases). The CDR3 length is 14 residues. The germline V gene has CDR1 MDHEN and CDR2 SYDVKM. Here the CDR3 reads CASKAAGPTNTQYF. The CDR3, as DNA: TGTGCTTCCAAGGCGGCGGGCCCCACAAATACGCAGTATTTT. Full variable domain (remainder filled in from reference TRBV28 and TRBJ2-3): DVKVTQSSRYLVKRTGEKVFLECVQDMDHENMFWYRQDPGLGLRLIYFSYDVKMKEKGDIPEGYSVSREKKERFSLILESASTNQTSMYLCASKAAGPTNTQYFGPGTRLTVL.

This clonotype appeared a few times. This chain connects TRBV20-1 to TRBJ2-1; D may be TRBD1 (5 bases). This CDR3 contains 16 residues. Trimming shortened V by 3 bases and J by 0 bases, and 15 bases separated the two germline ends. Germline V gives CDR1 DFQATT, CDR2 SNEGSKA (reference sequence). The CDR3 here is CSASPLGALSYNEQFF. The DNA of the CDR3 is TGCAGTGCTAGCCCCCTAGGGGCACTCTCCTACAATGAGCAGTTCTTC.

This clonotype was detected only a few times. The gene calls are TRBV10-3 and TRBJ2-7; possibly TRBD2 for D (6 bases). The CDR3 length is 14 residues. The germline CDR1 and CDR2 sequences are ENHRY and SYGVKD. With 3 bases removed from V and 4 bases from J, the gap between germline ends came to 13 bases. The CDR3 region is CAISDGTGRYEQYF. CDR3 coding DNA: TGTGCCATCAGTGATGGGACTGGACGATACGAGCAGTACTTC.

This rearrangement joins TRBV14 to TRBJ2-5, with 7 bases lining up with TRBD1. CDR3 length: 18 residues. Germline assignment: CDR1 SGHDN and CDR2 FVKESK. V was pared by 3 bases and J by 5 bases, with 18 bases of the junction left unmatched. The CDR3: CASSQEIFTGVKGETQYF. The CDR3 region has the DNA TGTGCCAGCAGCCAGGAGATCTTTACAGGGGTAAAGGGTGAGACCCAGTACTTC.

The chain uses TRBV24-1 and TRBJ2-7; 9 bases align to TRBD1. CDR1 and CDR2 (germline): KGHDR, SFDVKD. The ends lost 3 bases at V and 1 base at J; junction bases unmatched: 6. This CDR3 spans 16 amino acids. CDR3: CATSDTGQGSSYEQYF. CDR3 DNA: TGTGCCACCAGTGATACCGGACAGGGGAGTTCCTACGAGCAGTACTTC.

This clonotype was counted ten times or more. V and J are TRBV7-2 and TRBJ2-7; D is perhaps TRBD2 (6 bases). Looked up from germline, CDR1 is SGHTA and CDR2 is FQGNSA. Trimming cost V 1 base and J 4 bases, with 11 bases left between them. There are 14 residues in the CDR3. CDR3 sequence: CASSLGAGRYEQYF. CDR3 bases: TGTGCCAGCAGCTTAGGGGCGGGAAGATACGAGCAGTACTTC.

The chain recombines TRBV12-3 or TRBV12-4 with TRBJ2-3, with D possibly TRBD2 on 5 matching bases. This CDR3 comprises 15 residues. V lost 7 bases and J 3 bases, leaving 17 bases between the germline ends. Here the CDR3 DNA reads TGTGCCAGCACCGGAGGTCTCGAGTTTACAGATACGCAGTATTTT. This gives the protein CASTGGLEFTDTQYF.

The chain links TRBV4-1 to TRBJ2-3; 9 bases line up with TRBD2. The length of the CDR3 is 17 residues. The J segment lost 4 bases and the V segment lost 0 bases, leaving 8 bases of the junction unmatched. Germline V lookup: CDR1 MGHRA, CDR2 YSYEKL. CDR3 DNA sequence: TGCGCCAGCAGCCAAGATAAGGGACTAGCCTGGTCAGATACGCAGTATTTT. Translation: CASSQDKGLAWSDTQYF.

The chain couples TRBV2 to TRBJ1-5; D perhaps matches TRBD1 (5 bases). Germline V gene sequence: CDR1 SNHLY, CDR2 FYNNEI. The CDR3 is made up of 15 amino acids. The V gene lost 6 bases and the J gene lost 2 bases, with 14 bases spanning the gap. The CDR3 DNA is TGTGCCAGCAGCGCTCAGCTAGGGGGCAATCAGCCCCAGCATTTT. Protein: CASSAQLGGNQPQHF.

The table lists this clonotype with many counts. V is TRBV28 and J is TRBJ2-1, with a weak D call TRBD2 (5 bases). This CDR3 spans 16 amino acids. V lost 5 bases to trimming and J lost 0 bases, with 14 bases between them. CDR1 is MDHEN and CDR2 is SYDVKM in the germline V gene. CDR3 in DNA: TGTGCCAGCAGTCCCTTCGTGGGGAGCTCCTACAATGAGCAGTTCTTC. It is translated as CASSPFVGSSYNEQFF.

The V call is TRBV4-3, the J call TRBJ2-1; D might be TRBD2 (6 bases). V was cut by 2 bases and J by 6 bases, with 11 bases left in between. The CDR3 is 14 amino acids. Germline lookup yields CDR1 LGHNA and CDR2 YSLEER. CDR3 region: CASSQKRVGNEQFF. The CDR3 nucleotides are TGCGCCAGCAGCCAAAAGCGGGTCGGCAATGAGCAGTTCTTC.

In this sample, this clonotype turned up a few times. The chain uses TRBV15 and TRBJ2-6; the D gene is possibly TRBD2 (5 bases). Germline V gene sequence: CDR1 LNHNV, CDR2 YYDKDF (reference sequence). There are 16 residues in the CDR3. Trimming stripped 1 base from V and 2 bases from J, with 9 bases between. DNA of the CDR3: TGTGCCACCAGCAGAGTGATCGGGGCTGGGGCCAACGTCCTGACTTTC. This encodes CATSRVIGAGANVLTF.

This clonotype was detected many times. The J gene is TRBJ2-3, the V gene TRBV5-1, with TRBD2 matching 11 bases. Germline loops: CDR1 SGHRS, CDR2 YFSETQ. CDR3 length: 15 residues. With V trimmed by 6 bases and J by 0 bases, 3 bases remained unmatched. CDR3 residues: CASNRLAGSTDTQYF. CDR3 nucleotide sequence: TGCGCCAGCAACCGACTAGCGGGAAGCACAGATACGCAGTATTTT.

At least ten counts were recorded for this clonotype. The chain uses TRBV28 and TRBJ2-5, with TRBD2 as a possible D gene (6 bases). Germline CDR1 reads MDHEN; CDR2 reads SYDVKM. This CDR3 has 15 residues. The V end was cut by 2 bases, the J end by 9 bases, with 19 bases between. The CDR3 sequence is CASSLGGSGVAAQYF. CDR3 DNA sequence: TGTGCCAGCAGTTTAGGAGGTTCCGGCGTAGCGGCCCAGTACTTC. Using reference TRBV28 and TRBJ2-5 for the parts outside the CDR3, the full variable domain is DVKVTQSSRYLVKRTGEKVFLECVQDMDHENMFWYRQDPGLGLRLIYFSYDVKMKEKGDIPEGYSVSREKKERFSLILESASTNQTSMYLCASSLGGSGVAAQYFGPGTRLLVL.

This clonotype was observed a handful of times. The chain recombines TRBV4-1 with TRBJ2-2; 12 bases match TRBD2. The CDR3 has 19 amino acids. In germline, CDR1 is MGHRA, CDR2 YSYEKL. Trimming cost V 2 bases and J 6 bases; bases outside gene matches: 13. This CDR3 reads CASSQTYLLAGGPPGELFF. The CDR3 DNA sequence: TGCGCCAGCAGCCAAACTTACCTTCTAGCGGGAGGGCCCCCCGGGGAGCTGTTTTTT.

This clonotype came up many times. The V call is TRBV7-2, the J call TRBJ2-1, with D perhaps matching TRBD1 (5 bases). The CDR3 length is 16 residues. V was cut by 2 bases and J by 2 bases, with 13 bases left in between. Germline CDR1 SGHTA, CDR2 FQGNSA. The CDR3: CASSLRGRAAYNEQFF. DNA of the CDR3: TGTGCCAGCAGCTTAAGGGGCAGGGCTGCCTACAATGAGCAGTTCTTC.

This clonotype was seen more than once but under ten times. The chain joins TRBV28 to TRBJ1-1; D might be TRBD1 (6 bases). Germline loops: CDR1 MDHEN, CDR2 SYDVKM. V was pared by 1 base and J by 6 bases, with 9 bases between. The CDR3 extends over 13 amino acids. CDR3 protein: CASSLSGVAEAFF. CDR3 bases: TGTGCCAGCAGTTTATCAGGGGTCGCTGAAGCTTTCTTT.

The chain joins TRBV7-8 to TRBJ2-2; no reliable D call. Germline V gene sequence: CDR1 SGHVS, CDR2 FQNEAQ. This CDR3 has 13 residues. Trimming cost V 10 bases and J 6 bases, with 15 bases left between them. CDR3 residues: CAIAADLPGELFF. CDR3 nucleotides: TGTGCCATCGCCGCGGACCTCCCCGGGGAGCTGTTTTTT.

This chain links TRBV3-1 with TRBJ2-5; 11 bases align to TRBD2. Germline CDR1 and CDR2: LGHDT and YNNKEL (reference sequence). The CDR3 has 15 residues. Trimming took 8 bases from V and 7 from J; bases not matched to a gene: 12. The CDR3: CASCRTGTSGGTQYF. DNA for the CDR3: TGTGCCAGCTGCCGCACCGGGACTAGCGGCGGGACCCAGTACTTC.

This clonotype was observed a few times. The rearrangement links TRBV5-1 to TRBJ2-7, with 9 bases that match TRBD2. The CDR3 has 17 residues. V shed 4 bases and J 5 bases; nucleotides not matched to a gene: 16. The germline V gene encodes CDR1 SGHRS and CDR2 YFSETQ. DNA for the CDR3: TGCGCCAGCAGCGATGGGATCGGCGGGAGGGCCAGGGACGAGCAGTACTTC. Protein product: CASSDGIGGRARDEQYF.

This chain uses TRBV7-2 with TRBJ2-1, with TRBD1 as a possible D gene (5 bases). This CDR3 has 17 residues. The V end was cut by 4 bases, the J end by 0 bases, with 16 bases between. Germline lookup yields CDR1 SGHTA and CDR2 FQGNSA. CDR3 in DNA: TGTGCCAGCAGCTCAACCGACAGTTTGAGCTCCTACAATGAGCAGTTCTTC. It translates to CASSSTDSLSSYNEQFF.

This sequence joins TRBV6-5 and TRBJ1-4; no definite D call. The CDR3 totals 13 residues. The V and J ends lost 2 bases and 8 bases respectively, with 9 bases between them. Germline loops: CDR1 MNHEY, CDR2 SVGAGI. CDR3 nucleotides: TGTGCCAGCAGTTACCCCCCGGGAGAAAAACTGTTTTTT. It yields the protein CASSYPPGEKLFF.

This clonotype turned up a few times. This rearrangement joins TRBV7-9 to TRBJ2-5; TRBD2 agrees at 10 bases. Germline CDR1 reads SEHNR; CDR2 reads FQNEAQ (reference sequence). This CDR3 region has 15 residues. Trimming took 5 bases from V and 2 from J; bases not matched to a gene: 5. As DNA, the CDR3 is TGTGCCAGCAGCGTCTGGACTAGCGGTCAAGAGACCCAGTACTTC. This sequence encodes CASSVWTSGQETQYF.

J is TRBJ2-1 and V is TRBV20-1; 14 bases align to TRBD2. The V gene end was trimmed by 3 bases and the J gene end by 6 bases; junction bases not matched to a gene: 10. CDR1 and CDR2 (germline): DFQATT, SNEGSKA (reference sequence). The CDR3 is made up of 17 amino acids. CDR3 sequence reads: CSASSGTSGRRANEQFF. For the CDR3, the DNA is TGCAGTGCTAGCTCCGGGACTAGCGGGAGAAGGGCCAATGAGCAGTTCTTC.

This clonotype has at least ten counts. The V and J genes are TRBV20-1 and TRBJ1-1; no definite D call. V lost 6 bases and J lost 1, with 9 bases in between. The CDR3 consists of 12 residues. Germline V CDR1 and CDR2: DFQATT, SNEGSKA (reference sequence). The CDR3 here is CSAQSTNTEAFF. For the CDR3, the DNA is TGCAGTGCCCAGTCGACGAACACTGAAGCTTTCTTT.

This clonotype was recorded a few times. V is TRBV18 and J is TRBJ1-2; no clear D gene. V shed 2 bases and J shed 5 bases, with 9 bases lying between them. CDR1 and CDR2 from the germline V gene are KGHSH and LQKENI. The CDR3 is 13 amino acids. Here the CDR3 DNA reads TGTGCCAGCTCACCATTAGAGACTTATGGCTACACCTTC. Translated, it gives CASSPLETYGYTF.

This sequence joins TRBV10-2 and TRBJ1-1; no clear D gene. With 0 bases removed from V and 3 bases from J, the gap between germline ends came to 2 bases. The CDR3 length is 12 residues. Germline CDR1 WSHSY, CDR2 SAAADI. DNA of the CDR3: TGCGCCAGCAGTGAGTCATACACTGAAGCTTTCTTT. This translates into CASSESYTEAFF.

This clonotype occurred many times. V usage is TRBV7-2 and J usage is TRBJ2-1; 11 bases fit TRBD2. V was pared by 3 bases and J by 4 bases, with 2 bases of the junction left unmatched. The CDR3 totals 15 residues. Germline CDR1 is SGHTA and CDR2 is FQGNSA. The CDR3 nucleotides read TGTGCCAGCAGCTTGACTAGCGGGAAGTACAATGAGCAGTTCTTC. This sequence encodes CASSLTSGKYNEQFF.

The chain couples TRBV4-3 to TRBJ2-1, with TRBD1 matching over 7 bases. Trimming cost V 4 bases and J 5 bases; bases outside gene matches: 11. The CDR3 runs to 16 residues. From germline, CDR1 is LGHNA and CDR2 YSLEER. CDR3 sequence reads: CASSPPGQVGDNEQFF. As DNA, the CDR3 is TGCGCCAGCAGCCCCCCCGGACAGGTCGGGGACAATGAGCAGTTCTTC.

This clonotype was recorded at least ten times. The rearrangement links TRBV5-1 to TRBJ2-3, with 9 positions matching TRBD1. Germline V gene lookup returns CDR1 SGHRS and CDR2 YFSETQ. The CDR3 length is 15 residues. V lost 3 bases to trimming and J lost 1 base; unmatched junction nucleotides: 3. The CDR3 is CASSSYRGRTDTQYF. CDR3 DNA: TGCGCCAGCAGCTCTTACAGGGGGCGCACAGATACGCAGTATTTT.